A single T cell receptor (beta chain) is shown here with its context. Unique molecular identifiers were present on the cDNA, and a universal primer site came from template switching. TCRdb fed the 5' RACE reads into MiXCR, producing one record per CDR3 protein. The sample includes 550,000 to 800,000 distinct CDR3 sequences, about 7% of them seen just once. This sample stems from a study of identical twins. This same sample was also taken into another study, of yellow fever vaccine responses in identical twins.

This receptor was obtained from a woman aged 18-29 years in good health. The material sequenced was PBMCs.

The CDR3 nucleotides read TGTGCCAGCAGTCTGCTGGGGTGGGATGAAGCTTTCTTT. This translates into CASSLLGWDEAFF. This rearrangement joins TRBV5-5 to TRBJ1-1; no clear D gene. This CDR3 is 13 amino acids long. Trimming removed 5 bases at V and 7 bases at J, with 15 bases between. The germline CDR1 and CDR2 sequences are SGHKS and YYEKEE (reference sequence).